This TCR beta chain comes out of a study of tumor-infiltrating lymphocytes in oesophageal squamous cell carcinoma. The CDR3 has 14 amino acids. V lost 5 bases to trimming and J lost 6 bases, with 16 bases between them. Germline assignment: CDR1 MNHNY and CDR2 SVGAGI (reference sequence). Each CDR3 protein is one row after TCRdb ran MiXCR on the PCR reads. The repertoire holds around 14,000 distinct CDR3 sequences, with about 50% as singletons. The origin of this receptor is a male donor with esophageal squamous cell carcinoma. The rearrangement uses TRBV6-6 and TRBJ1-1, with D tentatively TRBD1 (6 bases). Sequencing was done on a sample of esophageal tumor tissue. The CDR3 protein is CASSVSQGLAEAFF. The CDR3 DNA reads TGTGCCAGCAGTGTTTCACAGGGTTTAGCTGAAGCTTTCTTT.